This T cell receptor beta chain derives from a study of cytomegalovirus exposure and HLA in healthy donors. For this clone: The antigen is unknown.

Study-wide results and caveats: 87-base-pair reads could not separate some V segments, including TRBV6-2 and TRBV6-3. CMV serostatus stood as the only immune exposure information on hand.

With 60 Vbeta and 13 Jbeta primers, the PCR was carried out. Clones were read by immunoSEQ multiplex PCR, and TCRdb kept only the in-frame ones, dropping some. This table holds about 130,000 clones, 65% to 90% found once. Donors sampled were nominally healthy, though unrecorded immune exposures were likely. In germline, CDR1 is MDHEN, CDR2 SYDVKM. Trimming stripped 3 bases from V and 3 bases from J, with 11 bases between. The CDR3 is 14 amino acids. This receptor was obtained from a girl aged 2 to 10 in good health and CMV-seronegative. Source material: PBMCs. The chain recombines TRBV28 with TRBJ2-5, with D perhaps TRBD2 (6 bases). The CDR3 spells CASSLPSAKETQYF. For the CDR3, the DNA is TGTGCCAGCAGTTTGCCTAGCGCAAAAGAGACCCAGTACTTC.